Below, 30 T cell receptor beta chains from the same sample are listed, as sequenced in a study of shared clonotypes between healthy human individuals. Repertoires were generated with immunoSEQ multiplex PCR, while TCRdb's copy carries only in-frame clones and drops some. The sample has around 1.9 million clones, about 93% seen once. Naive CD8 isolation took CD45RO-negative cells positively selected for CCR7 and excluded terminally differentiated effector memory CD45RA+ cells. Sequenced sample: naive CD8+ T cells from PBMCs. These receptors were collected from a man between 18 and 29 years old in good health. Some clones in this sample may be carry-over from other donors' samples.

This clone has a single count. The chain carries TRBV9 and TRBJ1-2; the match to TRBD1 covers 8 bases. The CDR3 loop spans 15 amino acids. The germline CDR1 and CDR2 sequences are SGDLS and YYNGEE. Losses at the gene ends were 2 bases for V and 8 bases for J; bases not matched to a gene: 11. The CDR3 here is CASSVEGQVGKGYTF. DNA for the CDR3: TGTGCCAGCAGCGTGGAGGGACAGGTTGGGAAAGGCTACACCTTC.

The chain combines TRBV30 with TRBJ2-7; D possibly corresponds to TRBD1 (6 bases). V lost 0 bases, J lost 0 bases, and 21 bases lay in between. The CDR3 has 18 amino acids. CDR1 is GTSNPN and CDR2 is SVGIG in the germline V gene (reference sequence). The CDR3 region has the DNA TGTGCCTGGAGTGTACTCGTCCCGGGACATACGAGCTCCTACGAGCAGTACTTC. This translates into CAWSVLVPGHTSSYEQYF.

The chain joins TRBV6-1 to TRBJ2-1; D call uncertain. The germline V gene encodes CDR1 MNHNS and CDR2 SASEGT. This CDR3 has 11 amino acids. Trimming removed 3 bases at V and 7 bases at J, with 4 bases between. The DNA for the CDR3 is TGTGCCAGCAGTGACACAAATGAGCAGTTCTTC. It codes for CASSDTNEQFF.

The J gene is TRBJ2-1, the V gene TRBV6-6; D may be TRBD2 (6 bases). There are 14 residues in the CDR3. Germline V gene sequence: CDR1 MNHNY, CDR2 SVGAGI (reference sequence). The V gene lost 5 bases and the J gene lost 3 bases, with 11 bases spanning the gap. The CDR3 is CASSDAGYYNEQFF. The CDR3 bases are TGTGCCAGCAGTGACGCGGGATACTACAATGAGCAGTTCTTC.

The chain has TRBV7-9 and TRBJ2-7; TRBD2 might be the D (6 bases). V was shortened by 5 bases and J by 1 base, with 9 bases between the two germline ends. The CDR3 runs to 13 residues. Germline V lookup: CDR1 SEHNR, CDR2 FQNEAQ (reference sequence). Here the CDR3 reads CASSIGLSYEQYF. The CDR3 DNA follows: TGTGCCAGCAGCATAGGACTATCCTACGAGCAGTACTTC.

V usage is TRBV5-8 and J usage is TRBJ2-3, with D tentatively TRBD2 (6 bases). The CDR3 has 16 amino acids. CDR1 is SGHTS and CDR2 is YDEGEE in the germline V gene. V gave up 0 bases and J gave up 2 bases, with 13 bases separating them. The CDR3: CASSLGVEGHTDTQYF. The CDR3 bases are TGTGCCAGCAGCTTGGGGGTGGAGGGGCACACAGATACGCAGTATTTT.

V usage is TRBV27 and J usage is TRBJ2-1; D is possibly TRBD1 or TRBD2 (7 bases each). This CDR3 spans 15 amino acids. V dropped 7 bases and J dropped 8 bases, with 21 bases sitting between them. Germline V lookup: CDR1 MNHEY, CDR2 SMNVEV (reference sequence). Here the CDR3 DNA reads TGTGCCAGCACCTTCAGGGGGGGCGGAGGGGATGAGCAGTTCTTC. This translates into CASTFRGGGGDEQFF.

The genes are TRBV9 and TRBJ2-2, with a tentative D call TRBD2 (6 bases). Trimming left V 0 bases short and J 5 bases short, with 17 bases between. CDR1 is SGDLS, CDR2 YYNGEE, per germline. The CDR3 extends over 17 amino acids. The CDR3, as DNA: TGTGCCAGCAGCGTAGGAGGGACTCCTAAGGGTACCGGGGAGCTGTTTTTT. Translation: CASSVGGTPKGTGELFF. The whole variable domain, remainder taken from reference TRBV9 and TRBJ2-2, is DSGVTQTPKHLITATGQRVTLRCSPRSGDLSVYWYQQSLDQGLQFLIQYYNGEERAKGNILERFSAQQFPDLHSELNLSSLELGDSALYFCASSVGGTPKGTGELFFGEGSRLTVL.

The CDR3 DNA reads as TGTGCCAGCAGCTTATTGGGGCGGACAGCGAACACTGAAGCTTTCTTT. Translation: CASSLLGRTANTEAFF. The chain couples TRBV7-9 to TRBJ1-1, with TRBD1 as a possible D gene (6 bases). V was shortened by 2 bases and J by 1 base, with 14 bases between the two germline ends. The CDR3 runs 16 residues. Germline V gene sequence: CDR1 SEHNR, CDR2 FQNEAQ (reference sequence).

The rearrangement uses TRBV6-1 and TRBJ2-7, with a weak D call TRBD1 (6 bases). The CDR3 totals 12 residues. CDR1 and CDR2 from the germline V gene are MNHNS and SASEGT. The V end lost 9 bases, the J end lost 1 base, and 10 bases lay between the germline ends. This chain's CDR3 is CASSQGSYEQYF. The DNA for the CDR3 is TGTGCCAGTTCTCAGGGGTCCTACGAGCAGTACTTC.

This chain joins TRBV10-2 and TRBJ2-5, with TRBD2 matching 11 bases. Germline-derived CDR1 and CDR2 are WSHSY and SAAADI. V lost 6 bases, J lost 5 bases, and 8 bases stayed unmatched. The CDR3 is 15 residues long. The CDR3 DNA is TGCGCCAGCAGATCACTAGCGGGAGTTTGGGAGACCCAGTACTTC. It translates to CASRSLAGVWETQYF.

The J gene is TRBJ2-3, the V gene TRBV28, with D perhaps being TRBD1 or TRBD2 (5 bases each). The CDR3 has 17 amino acids. Trimming stripped 1 base from V and 4 bases from J, with 18 bases between. Per germline, CDR1 MDHEN and CDR2 SYDVKM. The CDR3 DNA reads TGTGCCAGCAGTTTATCATCGGGACCGTCTGTATCAGATACGCAGTATTTT. This encodes CASSLSSGPSVSDTQYF. Looking up the rest from reference TRBV28 and TRBJ2-3 gives the full variable domain: DVKVTQSSRYLVKRTGEKVFLECVQDMDHENMFWYRQDPGLGLRLIYFSYDVKMKEKGDIPEGYSVSREKKERFSLILESASTNQTSMYLCASSLSSGPSVSDTQYFGPGTRLTVL.

This chain links TRBV27 with TRBJ1-2, with TRBD1 matching over 9 bases. V lost 5 bases, J lost 4 bases, and 14 bases stayed unmatched. Germline V gives CDR1 MNHEY, CDR2 SMNVEV (reference sequence). The CDR3 loop spans 17 amino acids. The CDR3 DNA is TGTGCCAGCAGTCACAGGGGGCTCCTTCCCTTTGGCTATGGCTACACCTTC. Protein product: CASSHRGLLPFGYGYTF.

The chain carries TRBV5-4 and TRBJ1-3, with TRBD1 as a possible D gene (6 bases). The ends were cut back, 0 bases at V and 0 bases at J, with 13 bases in the middle. Germline loops: CDR1 SGHNT, CDR2 YYREEE (reference sequence). This CDR3 has 17 amino acids. CDR3 sequence: CASSLGLDRNSGNTIYF. CDR3 nucleotide sequence: TGTGCCAGCAGCTTGGGACTAGACAGGAACTCTGGAAACACCATATATTTT.

Concerning this clone itself: This CDR3 is also generated by other DNA sequences in the sample. V and J are TRBV27 and TRBJ2-7; 10 bases line up with TRBD2. The trim removed 2 bases at V and 2 bases at J, leaving 0 bases unmatched. The CDR3 loop spans 14 amino acids. The germline CDR1 and CDR2 sequences are MNHEY and SMNVEV (reference sequence). The CDR3 DNA is TGTGCCAGCAGTTTACTAGCGGGAGCCTACGAGCAGTACTTC. Translating gives CASSLLAGAYEQYF.

The CDR3 nucleotides read TGCGCCAGCAGCCAAGGTAGCTGGGACAGGGGGCTCAATGAGCAGTTCTTC. This gives the protein CASSQGSWDRGLNEQFF. The gene calls are TRBV4-1 and TRBJ2-1, with 12 bases matching TRBD1. CDR1 and CDR2 from the germline V gene are MGHRA and YSYEKL. This CDR3 contains 17 residues. V lost 1 base to trimming and J lost 6 bases; unmatched junction nucleotides: 7.

This clone was detected once. The chain uses TRBV4-1 and TRBJ2-2; 9 bases are a match to TRBD2. The V gene end was trimmed by 4 bases and the J gene end by 4 bases; junction bases not matched to a gene: 10. The germline V gene has CDR1 MGHRA and CDR2 YSYEKL. There are 17 residues in the CDR3. The CDR3 DNA reads TGCGCCAGCAGCCCCCGGCGGGAGGGGGGAATCACCGGGGAGCTGTTTTTT. This gives the protein CASSPRREGGITGELFF.

The V call is TRBV28, the J call TRBJ1-2; D perhaps matches TRBD1 (6 bases). This CDR3 is 17 amino acids long. Trimming took 5 bases from V and 5 from J, leaving 24 bases between them. CDR1 MDHEN and CDR2 SYDVKM come from the germline V gene. The CDR3 region has the DNA TGTGCCAGCAGTCCCTCCCTAGGAAGACAGGCCGTTTATGGCTACACCTTC. Translating gives CASSPSLGRQAVYGYTF.

The CDR3 here is CASSRLRDSNQPQHF. In DNA, the CDR3 is TGTGCCAGTAGCAGACTCAGGGATAGCAATCAGCCCCAGCATTTT. The chain uses TRBV19 and TRBJ1-5; D might be TRBD1 (5 bases). Germline CDR1 and CDR2: LNHDA and SQIVND (reference sequence). This CDR3 spans 15 amino acids. Trimming cost V 6 bases and J 0 bases, with 12 bases left between them.

V and J are TRBV27 and TRBJ2-5, with D hard to call. Germline CDR1 is MNHEY and CDR2 is SMNVEV (reference sequence). V was shortened by 0 bases and J by 1 base, with 6 bases between the two germline ends. This CDR3 contains 14 residues. DNA of the CDR3: TGTGCCAGCAGTTTATCGGGATTCCAAGAGACCCAGTACTTC. Its protein product is CASSLSGFQETQYF.

The rearrangement joins TRBV28 to TRBJ2-1, with TRBD1 as a possible D gene (6 bases). Germline lookup yields CDR1 MDHEN and CDR2 SYDVKM. CDR3 length equals 17 residues. V lost 3 bases and J lost 5, with 20 bases in between. The CDR3 sequence: CASSFLRFSRGDNEQFF. The CDR3 bases are TGTGCCAGCAGTTTTTTACGGTTCTCCAGGGGAGACAATGAGCAGTTCTTC.

The chain carries TRBV6-6 and TRBJ2-7, with 9 bases matching TRBD2. The germline V gene encodes CDR1 MNHNY and CDR2 SVGAGI (reference sequence). The V segment lost 6 bases and the J segment 4 bases; nucleotides outside the gene matches: 7. CDR3 length: 14 residues. The CDR3 sequence: CASSDKRGAYEQYF. CDR3 nucleotides: TGTGCCAGCAGCGACAAGCGGGGGGCTTACGAGCAGTACTTC.

This rearrangement joins TRBV19 to TRBJ2-1; no clear D. Deletions cut 2 bases from V and 2 bases from J, with 10 bases between. The CDR3 runs 15 residues. Germline V gives CDR1 LNHDA, CDR2 SQIVND (reference sequence). The CDR3 region is CASSISRRPYNEQFF. The DNA of the CDR3 is TGTGCCAGTAGTATATCCAGAAGGCCCTACAATGAGCAGTTCTTC.

The chain recombines TRBV4-1 with TRBJ2-7; D not resolved. The ends were cut back, 0 bases at V and 6 bases at J, with 6 bases in the middle. In germline, CDR1 is MGHRA, CDR2 YSYEKL. The CDR3 has 12 amino acids. The CDR3 DNA sequence: TGCGCCAGCAGCCAAGATGTAGGCGAGCAGTACTTC. Its protein is CASSQDVGEQYF.

V usage is TRBV27 and J usage is TRBJ2-2, with D unresolved. The CDR3 consists of 13 residues. CDR1 MNHEY and CDR2 SMNVEV come from the germline V gene (reference sequence). Deletions cut 9 bases from V and 0 bases from J, with 8 bases between. The DNA for the CDR3 is TGTGCCAGTTCCGTTTCGAACACCGGGGAGCTGTTTTTT. Translated, it gives CASSVSNTGELFF.

This chain links TRBV5-5 with TRBJ2-7; 10 bases agree with TRBD2. The trim removed 5 bases at V and 5 bases at J, leaving 10 bases unmatched. This CDR3 region has 15 residues. The germline gives CDR1 SGHKS, CDR2 YYEKEE (reference sequence). The CDR3 DNA follows: TGTGCCAGCAGTCCTAGCGGGAGAGGTTTCCACGAGCAGTACTTC. As protein: CASSPSGRGFHEQYF.

This clone was observed once. The V and J genes are TRBV10-3 and TRBJ2-5, with 7 bases fitting TRBD1. CDR3 length: 14 amino acids. Germline CDR1 reads ENHRY; CDR2 reads SYGVKD. V was clipped by 6 bases and J by 5 bases; unmatched bases: 9. The CDR3 DNA sequence: TGTGCCATCAGCGACGACAGGGCCAGGGAGACCCAGTACTTC. Translated, it gives CAISDDRARETQYF.

This chain uses TRBV5-6 with TRBJ1-2, with 7 nucleotides matching TRBD1. With 3 bases clipped from V and 8 bases from J, the junction kept 10 bases outside the gene matches. Germline-derived CDR1 and CDR2 are SGHDT and YYEEEE. This CDR3 is built from 14 residues. CDR3 in DNA: TGTGCCAGCAGCTACGGGACAGCGCCTGGCGGCTACACCTTC. Translating gives CASSYGTAPGGYTF.

The chain uses TRBV28 and TRBJ2-4; no clear D. Trimming cost V 3 bases and J 8 bases, with 11 bases left between them. The germline CDR1 and CDR2 sequences are MDHEN and SYDVKM. This CDR3 is built from 13 residues. The CDR3 sequence is CASSFPPLDIQYF. CDR3 DNA sequence: TGTGCCAGCAGTTTTCCCCCCCTGGACATTCAGTACTTC.

This clone occurred once. The genes are TRBV6-5 and TRBJ2-2; D uncertain. The ends were cut back, 6 bases at V and 6 bases at J, with 11 bases in the middle. This CDR3 is built from 13 residues. Per the germline V gene, CDR1 is MNHEY and CDR2 is SVGAGI. CDR3: CASSPRSAGELFF. The CDR3 coding sequence is TGTGCCAGCAGCCCTCGGAGTGCCGGGGAGCTGTTTTTT.